A selection of T cell receptor beta chains follows, all from one sample in a study of CD4 T cells in relation to SARS-CoV-2 and coronaviruses. The protocol was immunoSEQ multiplex PCR, while the TCRdb copy is restricted to in-frame clones and leaves out a portion. Counted here are approximately 17,000 clones, 70% to 80% occurring once; the ten biggest clones make up roughly 16%. These receptors lack a known antigen. Specimen: CD4+ T cells from PBMCs, cultured in vitro. All receptors derive from a human donor in good health. The conserved cysteine and the conserved F or W are not part of the CDR3 here. Each record gives: CDR3 protein, J gene, V gene.

cdr3_aa: ASSLDPNYGYT
j_call: TRBJ1-2
v_call: TRBV5-1

cdr3_aa: ASSPGTGSPKYGYT
j_call: TRBJ1-2
v_call: TRBV14

cdr3_aa: ASSLTTTAGYNEQF
j_call: TRBJ2-1
v_call: TRBV5-1

cdr3_aa: ASSVADRAQY
j_call: TRBJ2-3
v_call: TRBV9

cdr3_aa: ASSLKGQGTGELF
j_call: TRBJ2-2
v_call: TRBV5-1

cdr3_aa: ASSEGSHRGTEAF
j_call: TRBJ1-1
v_call: TRBV10-1

cdr3_aa: ASSQRPGTGSASGANVLT
j_call: TRBJ2-6
v_call: TRBV23-1

cdr3_aa: ASSLGSGGPQETQY
j_call: TRBJ2-5
v_call: TRBV7-3

cdr3_aa: ASSLSMPGGGYEQY
j_call: TRBJ2-7
v_call: TRBV27

cdr3_aa: ATSDSVRTSSYNEQF
j_call: TRBJ2-1
v_call: TRBV24-1

cdr3_aa: AWSHTVWLGELF
j_call: TRBJ2-2
v_call: TRBV30

cdr3_aa: AIHERDEAYYGYT
j_call: TRBJ1-2
v_call: TRBV10-3

cdr3_aa: ASTPGGDLTAF
j_call: TRBJ1-1
v_call: TRBV2

cdr3_aa: ARSSFLQGAYEQY
j_call: TRBJ2-7
v_call: TRBV5-3

cdr3_aa: ASGVGHLNTEAF
j_call: TRBJ1-1
v_call: TRBV7-9

cdr3_aa: ASSSPRGPQH
j_call: TRBJ1-5
v_call: TRBV28

cdr3_aa: ASSNARNTEAF
j_call: TRBJ1-1
v_call: TRBV12-3/TRBV12-4

cdr3_aa: ASSLEGGKTDTQY
j_call: TRBJ2-3
v_call: TRBV5-1

cdr3_aa: ASNDRGWETQY
j_call: TRBJ2-5
v_call: TRBV19

cdr3_aa: ASSVGQGANEQY
j_call: TRBJ2-7
v_call: TRBV9

cdr3_aa: ASSDPLPGGNTGELF
j_call: TRBJ2-2
v_call: TRBV2

cdr3_aa: ASSPVLSGELF
j_call: TRBJ2-2
v_call: TRBV5-1

cdr3_aa: ARCRSTDTQY
j_call: TRBJ2-3
v_call: TRBV23-1

cdr3_aa: ASSPTGFTEAF
j_call: TRBJ1-1
v_call: TRBV3-1/TRBV3-2

cdr3_aa: ASSPGLAGVIQY
j_call: TRBJ2-4
v_call: TRBV18

cdr3_aa: ASSKGQGENIQY
j_call: TRBJ2-4
v_call: TRBV5-4

cdr3_aa: ASSQGFRDRGYGEQY
j_call: TRBJ2-7
v_call: TRBV3-1/TRBV3-2